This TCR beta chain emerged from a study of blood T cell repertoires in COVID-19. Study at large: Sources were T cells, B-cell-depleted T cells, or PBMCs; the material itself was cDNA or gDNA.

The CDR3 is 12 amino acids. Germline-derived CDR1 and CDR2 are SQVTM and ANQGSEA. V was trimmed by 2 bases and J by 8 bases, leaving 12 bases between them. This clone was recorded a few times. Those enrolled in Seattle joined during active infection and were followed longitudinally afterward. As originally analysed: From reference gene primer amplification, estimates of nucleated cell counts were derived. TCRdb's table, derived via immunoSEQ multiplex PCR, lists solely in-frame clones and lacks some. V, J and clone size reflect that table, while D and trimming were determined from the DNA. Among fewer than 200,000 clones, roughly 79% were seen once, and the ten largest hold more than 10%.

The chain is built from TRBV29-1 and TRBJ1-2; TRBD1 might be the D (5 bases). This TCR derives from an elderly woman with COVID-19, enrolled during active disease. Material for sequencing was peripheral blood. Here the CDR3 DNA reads TGCAGCGTTGAAAGGCAGGGTAACGGCTACACCTTC. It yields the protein CSVERQGNGYTF.